These 5 T cell receptor beta chains came from one sample sequenced in a study of shared clonotypes between healthy human individuals (dated by TCRdb to the early 2020s). The library was generated by the immunoSEQ multiplex PCR assay. TCRdb limited this immuneACCESS table to in-frame rearrangements with V and J called. A share of clones is missing; checked studies link under half to unresolved V genes, and the rest is unexplained. For this sample there are 600,000 to 750,000 clones; roughly 87% appear just once. Together, the top ten hold approximately 35% of the sample. Sequencing input: memory CD8+ T cells from PBMCs. The cell subset or site label of this sample denotes: CD45RO+ cells pooled with CCR7-negative TemRA cells. These receptors all come from a man aged 18 to 29 in good health. Some clones in this sample may be carry-over from other donors' samples.

The rearrangement links TRBV7-9 to TRBJ1-1; D remains ambiguous. This CDR3 has 12 residues. Trimming shortened V by 2 bases and J by 11 bases, and 12 bases separated the two germline ends. The V gene's germline CDR1 is SEHNR and CDR2 FQNEAQ (reference sequence). CDR3 sequence: CASSLSGLGAFF. CDR3 coding DNA: TGTGCCAGCAGCTTAAGCGGTTTGGGGGCTTTCTTT.

This clone was seen once. This chain uses TRBV9 with TRBJ1-2, with a tentative D call TRBD1 (5 bases). Germline assignment: CDR1 SGDLS and CDR2 YYNGEE. The V end lost 4 bases, the J end lost 8 bases, and 18 bases lay between the germline ends. This CDR3 is built from 14 residues. This CDR3 reads CASSPSGTPSGYTF. CDR3 nucleotides: TGTGCCAGCAGCCCGTCCGGGACGCCATCGGGCTACACCTTC.

The chain recombines TRBV27 with TRBJ2-3, with 9 bases aligning to TRBD2. The CDR3 has 19 amino acids. Germline CDR1 MNHEY, CDR2 SMNVEV (reference sequence). V lost 6 bases, J lost 2 bases, and 18 bases stayed unmatched. In nucleotides, the CDR3 is TGTGCCAGCAGCGGGGATCCTATAGTAGCGGGGGTTTACACAGATACGCAGTATTTT. This codes for CASSGDPIVAGVYTDTQYF.

Here the CDR3 DNA reads TGTGCCAGCAGGGCTAGCGGGGTAACCTACAATGAGCAGTTCTTC. It encodes CASRASGVTYNEQFF. The J gene is TRBJ2-1, the V gene TRBV2; 9 bases match TRBD2. Germline V CDR1 and CDR2: SNHLY, FYNNEI. V trimming: 6 bases; J trimming: 2 bases; junction bases outside the gene matches: 5. The CDR3 extends over 15 amino acids.

The chain links TRBV5-4 to TRBJ2-3; 9 bases are a match to TRBD2. The CDR3 is 19 residues long. V shed 4 bases, J shed 0 bases, and the junction held 15 bases outside the gene matches. CDR1 and CDR2 (germline): SGHNT, YYREEE (reference sequence). CDR3 sequence reads: CASSLGVLAGRASTDTQYF. The CDR3 nucleotides are TGTGCCAGCAGCCTGGGTGTCCTAGCGGGAAGAGCTAGCACAGATACGCAGTATTTT. The full variable domain, its missing parts supplied by reference TRBV5-4 and TRBJ2-3, is ETGVTQSPTHLIKTRGQQVTLRCSSQSGHNTVSWYQQALGQGPQFIFQYYREEENGRGNFPPRFSGLQFPNYSSELNVNALELDDSALYLCASSLGVLAGRASTDTQYFGPGTRLTVL.